One sample yielded the 9 T cell receptor beta chains listed below, sequenced in a study of lymphopenia after photon versus proton radiotherapy. Here immunoSEQ multiplex PCR was the method, and the copy in TCRdb shows in-frame clones only, minus some. Of about 42,000 clones in the sample, approximately 82% are singletons; the top ten hold around 25%. Sequenced here: peripheral blood, sampled from a patient treated with proton-based radiotherapy. Every receptor here comes from a woman between 65 and 79 years old with pancreatic cancer.

The V and J genes are TRBV7-2 and TRBJ2-7; 9 nucleotides align to TRBD2. Germline V gene sequence: CDR1 SGHTA, CDR2 FQGNSA. CDR3 size: 14 residues. V was pared by 5 bases and J by 6 bases, with 8 bases of the junction left unmatched. CDR3 coding DNA: TGTGCCAGCAGCCCCTTAGCGGGAGCGGTCGAGCAGTACTTC. This encodes CASSPLAGAVEQYF.

J is TRBJ2-5 and V is TRBV28; D is undetermined. V was cut by 7 bases and J by 1 base, with 4 bases left in between. This CDR3 contains 11 residues. The germline CDR1 and CDR2 sequences are MDHEN and SYDVKM. This chain's CDR3 is CASKSQETQYF. CDR3 sequence (DNA): TGTGCCAGCAAATCCCAAGAGACCCAGTACTTC. Complete variable domain (other parts from reference TRBV28 and TRBJ2-5): DVKVTQSSRYLVKRTGEKVFLECVQDMDHENMFWYRQDPGLGLRLIYFSYDVKMKEKGDIPEGYSVSREKKERFSLILESASTNQTSMYLCASKSQETQYFGPGTRLLVL.

V is TRBV11-3 and J is TRBJ2-1; D is possibly TRBD1 (6 bases). V lost 3 bases and J lost 7, with 16 bases in between. The CDR3 consists of 15 residues. Per the germline V gene, CDR1 is SGHNT and CDR2 is YENEEA. The CDR3 loop is CASSLGDTGWNEQFF. CDR3 in DNA: TGTGCCAGCAGCTTGGGGGACACCGGCTGGAATGAGCAGTTCTTC.

The V and J genes are TRBV5-4 and TRBJ2-5, with a weak D call TRBD1 (6 bases). Germline values: CDR1 SGHNT, CDR2 YYREEE (reference sequence). CDR3 length: 14 residues. Trimming pared 3 bases from V and 4 bases from J, leaving 13 bases between. The CDR3 here is CASSSGQGRETQYF. For the CDR3, the DNA is TGTGCCAGCAGCTCCGGCCAGGGGAGAGAGACCCAGTACTTC.

The chain is built from TRBV9 and TRBJ2-5; possibly TRBD2 for D (5 bases). CDR3 length: 16 residues. In germline, CDR1 is SGDLS, CDR2 YYNGEE. Trimming took off 4 bases at V and 5 bases at J, with 21 bases between the two ends. CDR3 bases: TGTGCCAGCAGCTTAGGACTCCCCCGAGGATGGGAGACCCAGTACTTC. This sequence encodes CASSLGLPRGWETQYF.

The J gene is TRBJ2-2, the V gene TRBV5-5; no clear D. Trimming cost V 4 bases and J 0 bases, with 7 bases left between them. CDR1 SGHKS and CDR2 YYEKEE come from the germline V gene (reference sequence). The length of the CDR3 is 14 residues. The CDR3 bases are TGTGCCAGCAGCGTCCAGACGAACACCGGGGAGCTGTTTTTT. Protein product: CASSVQTNTGELFF.

The gene calls are TRBV27 and TRBJ1-5; D is possibly TRBD1 (6 bases). Germline CDR1 reads MNHEY; CDR2 reads SMNVEV (reference sequence). V was trimmed by 3 bases and J by 4 bases, leaving 10 bases between them. This CDR3 region has 14 residues. The chain's CDR3 is CASSFTGNNQPQHF. CDR3 nucleotides: TGTGCCAGCAGTTTCACAGGGAATAATCAGCCCCAGCATTTT.

The V and J genes are TRBV7-9 and TRBJ2-3; 9 bases agree with TRBD1. The CDR3 contains 16 residues. CDR1 and CDR2 (germline): SEHNR, FQNEAQ (reference sequence). V trimming: 4 bases; J trimming: 4 bases; junction bases outside the gene matches: 9. CDR3 residues: CASSYLPGQGPDTQYF. The CDR3 DNA reads TGTGCCAGCAGCTACCTCCCGGGACAGGGCCCAGATACGCAGTATTTT.

The CDR3 loop reads CASSSGQGTTNEKLFF. The CDR3 bases are TGTGCCAGCAGCTCGGGACAGGGAACAACTAATGAAAAACTGTTTTTT. The chain recombines TRBV2 with TRBJ1-4; 9 bases map to TRBD1. J lost 0 bases, V lost 6 bases, and 5 bases had no gene match. The germline gives CDR1 SNHLY, CDR2 FYNNEI. The CDR3 is made up of 16 amino acids.